The source of this T cell receptor beta chain is a study of T cell repertoires in cytomegalovirus infection. General study results and limits: Carriers of CMV plus the relevant HLA were identified by cumulative public TCR beta family frequency. It was HLA-C-restricted CMV-specific TCR beta clonotypes that dominated the response ex vivo.

This clonotype was seen many times. The antigen is not known. TCRdb independently ran MiXCR on the reads; one entry per CDR3 protein. The data contain approximately 1,000,000 distinct CDR3 sequences, around 31% of them singletons. Trimming cost V 7 bases and J 4 bases, with 23 bases left between them. Germline loops: CDR1 SGHVS, CDR2 FQNEAQ. CDR3 length equals 17 residues. This chain links TRBV7-8 with TRBJ2-1; D could derive from TRBD1 or TRBD2 (5 bases each). This material consisted of cultured CD8+ T cells from PBMCs, taken from culture after CMV antigen stimulation. This clonotype was sampled from a human donor in good health (CMV status not recorded). Some clones in this sample may be carry-over from other donors' samples. The CDR3 coding sequence is TGTGCCAGCACTTTCAACGGGTGGGACGGACCTTACAATGAGCAGTTCTTC. Translating gives CASTFNGWDGPYNEQFF. Combining the CDR3 with reference TRBV7-8 and TRBJ2-1 gives the whole variable domain GAGVSQSPRYKVAKRGQDVALRCDPISGHVSLFWYQQALGQGPEFLTYFQNEAQLDKSGLPSDRFFAERPEGSVSTLKIQRTQQEDSAVYLCASTFNGWDGPYNEQFFGPGTRLTVL.